The rows below give T cell receptor beta chains drawn from one sample of a study of blood T cell repertoires in COVID-19. TCRdb's table, derived via immunoSEQ multiplex PCR, lists solely in-frame clones and lacks some. Here the sample spans under 100,000 clones, 75% to 90% being singletons. Sequencing used peripheral blood. The receptors here all came from a woman in her 70s with acute or convalescent COVID-19. Both conserved end residues are part of each CDR3. The D gene is left open where the match is weak. Expanded clones get a size class; other rows say once, few or many, or leave the size out.

j_call clone_size v_call d_call cdr3_nt cdr3_aa
TRBJ2-7 few TRBV5-1 TRBD1 TGCGCCAGCAGTCGACAGGGACACGAGCAGTACTTC CASSRQGHEQYF
TRBJ1-1 - TRBV7-2 TRBD1 TGTGCCAGCAGCCCACGACAGGGTTTGGAGAACACTGAAGCTTTCTTT CASSPRQGLENTEAFF
TRBJ2-7 - TRBV27 - TGTGCCAGCAGTTTATCAGAACAGTCAGGGCGTTGGCACGAGCAGTACTTC CASSLSEQSGRWHEQYF
TRBJ1-6 - TRBV2 - TGTGCCAGCAGTGTTCGACAGCTATCTGATTCACCCCTCCACTTT CASSVRQLSDSPLHF
TRBJ1-5 - TRBV6-6 - TGTGCCAGCAGCCGAGTAAGCCAGGGTAGGGGCAATCAGCCCCAGCATTTT CASSRVSQGRGNQPQHF
TRBJ1-5 few TRBV19 - TGTGCCAGTAGTATGGCTGGGCTCGGCGGCAATCAGCCCCAGCATTTT CASSMAGLGGNQPQHF
TRBJ2-7 - TRBV27 - TGTGCCAGCAGTTTATCCTGGGGGCCGGGCGAGCAGTACTTC CASSLSWGPGEQYF
TRBJ2-2 - TRBV19 - TGTGCCAGTAGTATCTTGCAGGCGAACGGGGAGCTGTTTTTT CASSILQANGELFF
TRBJ2-1 - TRBV10-1 TRBD1 TGCGCCAGCAGTGAGAAGGACAGGGCTTCGGGTGAGCAGTTCTTC CASSEKDRASGEQFF
TRBJ1-5 - TRBV20-1 - TGCAGTGCTAGTACGGGGTGGGGCAATCAGCCCCAGCATTTT CSASTGWGNQPQHF
TRBJ2-3 - TRBV5-1 - TGCGCCAGCAGCTTGGGCTCCAGGACAGATACGCAGTATTTT CASSLGSRTDTQYF
TRBJ1-1 once TRBV20-1 - TGCAGCTCCCCTCCTCAGGTTGAAGCTTTCTTT CSSPPQVEAFF
TRBJ2-7 - TRBV5-1 TRBD1 TGCGCCAGCAGCCGCGCCTCCGGGACAGTCTCCTACGAGCAGTACTTC CASSRASGTVSYEQYF
TRBJ1-6 once TRBV19 - TGTGCCAGTATACCCGGACACGAACAAGGCTCCTATAATTCACCCCTCCACTTT CASIPGHEQGSYNSPLHF
TRBJ1-1 - TRBV9 - TGTGCCAGCAGCGTCAGGAGGTCGTTCGACACTGAAGCTTTCTTT CASSVRRSFDTEAFF
TRBJ2-7 few TRBV11-3 - TGTGCCAGCAGCTTATTTGCGGGCTCCTACGAGCAGTACTTC CASSLFAGSYEQYF
TRBJ2-3 - TRBV24-1 - TGTGCCACCAGTGATTTCCTTAGCGGAAGCACAGATACGCAGTATTTT CATSDFLSGSTDTQYF
TRBJ1-1 - TRBV29-1 TRBD1 TGCAGCGTCTATCTCATTACAGGGGATAACACTGAAGCTTTCTTT CSVYLITGDNTEAFF
TRBJ2-5 - TRBV12-3/TRBV12-4 TRBD1 TGTGCCAGCAGTTTAAACAGGGGAGAGACCCAGTACTTC CASSLNRGETQYF
TRBJ2-2 - TRBV15 TRBD1 TGTGCCACCAGCGGTCCTGACAGGGTCGGGTTTCCCGGGGAGCTGTTTTTT CATSGPDRVGFPGELFF
TRBJ2-1 - TRBV28 - TGTGCCAGCAGAACAGGGTGGCTTGAGCAGTTCTTC CASRTGWLEQFF
TRBJ2-7 - TRBV6-6 - TGTGCCAGCGGAGGTCAAGCGGGCTACGAGCAGTACTTC CASGGQAGYEQYF
TRBJ2-2 - TRBV3-1/TRBV3-2 - TGTGCCAGCAGCCGCAGCGGTCGATCCGGGGAGCTGTTTTTT CASSRSGRSGELFF
TRBJ2-7 - TRBV29-1 TRBD2 TGCAGCGTTGACACTAGCGGGAGCTACGAGCAGTACTTC CSVDTSGSYEQYF
TRBJ1-1 - TRBV12-3/TRBV12-4 - TGTGCCAGCAGTCCCTCTGGGGGGGCTGAAGCTTTCTTT CASSPSGGAEAFF
TRBJ2-7 - TRBV9 - TGTGCCACCCACCCTCCGCGGGGGCTAGCGGTGATCGAGCAGTACTTC CATHPPRGLAVIEQYF
TRBJ1-6 - TRBV24-1 - TGTGCCACCTCGGGCAGGGTCCGTTCACCCCTCCACTTT CATSGRVRSPLHF
TRBJ1-5 - TRBV24-1 TRBD1 TGTGCCACCCGAGCCACAGGGGACAATCAGCCCCAGCATTTT CATRATGDNQPQHF
TRBJ2-5 - TRBV19 TRBD2 TGTGCCAGTAGCTCCGGCCTTCTAGCGGGGGTGGAGACCCAGTACTTC CASSSGLLAGVETQYF
TRBJ1-2 - TRBV19 TRBD1 TGTGCCAGTACCCGGACAGGGGGATCGGATGGCTACACCTTC CASTRTGGSDGYTF
TRBJ1-6 - TRBV5-1 - TGCGCCAGCAGCTTCTCAACGGGATCGAATTCACCCCTCCACTTT CASSFSTGSNSPLHF
TRBJ1-5 - TRBV5-1 - TGCGCCAGCAGCTTGGAACCCCGGGGCAATCAGCCCCAGCATTTT CASSLEPRGNQPQHF
TRBJ1-2 - TRBV28 - TGTGCCAGCCAGGGATGGGCGGATGGCTACACCTTC CASQGWADGYTF
TRBJ2-2 - TRBV3-1/TRBV3-2 - TGTGCCAGCAGCCAAGTTGGGAGGACCGGGGAGCTGTTTTTT CASSQVGRTGELFF
TRBJ2-3 - TRBV7-9 - TGTGCCAGCAGTCGAGGGGGTATTTTTTTCGATACGCAGTATTTT CASSRGGIFFDTQYF
TRBJ2-6 - TRBV27 - TGTGCCACGAGGAGCTCTGGGGCCAACGTCCTGACTTTC CATRSSGANVLTF
TRBJ2-1 - TRBV7-9 TRBD2 TGTGCCAGCAGCCTTTACGGGACTAGCGGGAGGGGGAATGAGCAGTTCTTC CASSLYGTSGRGNEQFF
TRBJ1-1 few TRBV13 - TGTGCCAGCAGCTTAGACGCGCGTGATGAAGCTTTCTTT CASSLDARDEAFF
TRBJ2-3 - TRBV9 - TGTGCCAGCAGCGTAGGTATAGAAACTAGCACAGATACGCAGTATTTT CASSVGIETSTDTQYF
TRBJ2-3 - TRBV6-5 TRBD2 TGTGCCAGCAGCACGCGGGGGAGCACAGATACGCAGTATTTT CASSTRGSTDTQYF
TRBJ2-6 - TRBV28 TRBD2 TGTGCCAGCAGTTTGCGGGAGGGCTCTGGGGCCAACGTCCTGACTTTC CASSLREGSGANVLTF
TRBJ1-6 - TRBV5-4 - TGTGCCAGCAGCGGCCAGGACAGCTATAATTCACCCCTCCACTTT CASSGQDSYNSPLHF